This TCR beta chain was profiled in a study of blood T cell repertoires in COVID-19. Study-wide background: The study drew acute and convalescent COVID-19 samples from the United States, Italy and Spain. The cDNA or gDNA used as material had been derived from T cells, B-cell-depleted T cells, or PBMCs.

Recruited during active infection, patients (from Seattle) were subsequently followed longitudinally. CDR1 GTSNPN and CDR2 SVGIG come from the germline V gene (reference sequence). The CDR3 length is 13 residues. Trimming stripped 1 base from V and 5 bases from J, with 6 bases between. Authors' methods: Reference gene primers were amplified, and this amplification served to estimate nucleated cell counts. Assay: immunoSEQ multiplex PCR; the TCRdb copy retains only in-frame clones and omits some. V and J calls and clone size are copied from that table; D and trimming were computed from the DNA. Counted here are 250,000 to 300,000 clones, approximately 86% occurring once; the ten biggest clones make up roughly 5%.

Sequenced sample: peripheral blood. This sequence originates from an older woman with COVID-19, enrolled during active disease. V and J are TRBV30 and TRBJ1-6; D is unresolved. CDR3: CAWSDRDNSPLHF. The CDR3 DNA sequence: TGTGCCTGGAGTGACAGAGATAATTCACCCCTCCACTTT.